The 26 T cell receptor beta chains reported below all come from one sample, sequenced in a study of shared clonotypes between healthy human individuals. The table came from immunoSEQ multiplex PCR; TCRdb's copy has only in-frame clones and leaves some out. The table has about 960,000 clones, more than 75% seen once; the top ten hold around 1.5%. The sample consisted of memory CD4+ T cells sorted from blood. Subset here: CD45RA-negative fraction. The receptors were sampled from a man aged 18-30 years in good health.

The chain has TRBV10-3 and TRBJ2-3; 9 bases line up with TRBD2. The CDR3 length is 15 residues. Germline CDR1 and CDR2: ENHRY and SYGVKD. V shed 7 bases, J shed 4 bases, and the junction held 9 bases outside the gene matches. Here the CDR3 reads CAIKIAGVIADTQYF. The CDR3 nucleotides read TGTGCCATCAAAATAGCGGGAGTGATCGCAGATACGCAGTATTTT.

The chain couples TRBV7-8 to TRBJ2-2; the match to TRBD1 covers 7 bases. Germline loops: CDR1 SGHVS, CDR2 FQNEAQ. V dropped 0 bases and J dropped 0; count of bases not matched to a gene: 10. This CDR3 is 19 amino acids long. The CDR3 coding sequence is TGTGCCAGCAGCTTAGCGGGACAGACCCTAGGGGCGAACACCGGGGAGCTGTTTTTT. Its translation is CASSLAGQTLGANTGELFF.

V and J are TRBV5-1 and TRBJ2-1, with unresolved D. The CDR3 length is 15 residues. V lost 0 bases and J 3 bases, leaving 10 bases between the germline ends. Germline lookup yields CDR1 SGHRS and CDR2 YFSETQ. The CDR3 protein is CASSLAPGRYNEQFF. The CDR3 nucleotides read TGCGCCAGCAGCTTGGCCCCAGGCCGCTACAATGAGCAGTTCTTC.

The gene calls are TRBV28 and TRBJ1-5; D is undetermined. From germline, CDR1 is MDHEN and CDR2 SYDVKM. V lost 5 bases and J lost 3, with 5 bases in between. The CDR3 has 12 amino acids. CDR3 coding DNA: TGTGCCAGCAGTCCAGACAATCAGCCCCAGCATTTT. Amino acid sequence: CASSPDNQPQHF.

The chain combines TRBV27 with TRBJ2-1; D not resolved. The germline gives CDR1 MNHEY, CDR2 SMNVEV (reference sequence). This CDR3 has 12 amino acids. V lost 3 bases to trimming and J lost 15 bases, with 15 bases between them. In DNA, the CDR3 is TGTGCCAGCAGTTTTGGGTCGAAGAACCTGTTCTTC. It specifies CASSFGSKNLFF.

This chain joins TRBV6-5 and TRBJ1-3; 7 nucleotides match TRBD1. The junction had 4 bases not matched to a gene; V was cut back by 5 bases and J by 0 bases. The CDR3 contains 15 residues. Germline V lookup: CDR1 MNHEY, CDR2 SVGAGI. The CDR3 DNA reads TGTGCCAGCAGTCAAACAGGGGCCTCTGGAAACACCATATATTTT. As protein: CASSQTGASGNTIYF.

The rearrangement links TRBV30 to TRBJ2-3; D ambiguous. Trimming removed 2 bases from V and 4 bases from J, with 7 bases in between. Germline CDR1 GTSNPN, CDR2 SVGIG (reference sequence). This CDR3 is 12 amino acids long. CDR3 sequence (DNA): TGTGCCTGGAGTCCTCGCTCAGATACGCAGTATTTT. This gives the protein CAWSPRSDTQYF.

The genes are TRBV18 and TRBJ2-2; D gene uncertain. Germline V gene sequence: CDR1 KGHSH, CDR2 LQKENI. V gave up 3 bases and J gave up 0 bases, with 14 bases separating them. There are 17 residues in the CDR3. CDR3 amino acids: CASSPPGAPPNTGELFF. DNA for the CDR3: TGTGCCAGCTCACCCCCGGGCGCCCCACCGAACACCGGGGAGCTGTTTTTT.

This clone turned up a few times. V gene TRBV7-6 combines with J gene TRBJ2-7; 10 bases line up with TRBD1. CDR1 and CDR2 (germline): SGHVS, FNYEAQ. The CDR3 is made up of 14 amino acids. Trimming removed 4 bases from V and 7 bases from J; junction bases left unmatched: 7. The CDR3 DNA follows: TGTGCCAGCAGCTGGGGACAGGGGACCGGAGAGCAGTACTTC. It encodes CASSWGQGTGEQYF.

The chain has TRBV27 and TRBJ1-6; TRBD1 is a possible D gene (6 bases). This CDR3 has 19 amino acids. V was cut by 2 bases and J by 6 bases, with 23 bases left in between. Looked up from germline, CDR1 is MNHEY and CDR2 is SMNVEV (reference sequence). This CDR3 reads CASSLQPPGGGAPNSPLHF. In DNA, the CDR3 is TGTGCCAGCAGTTTACAGCCCCCTGGGGGGGGCGCGCCTAATTCACCCCTCCACTTT.

Points on this clone: Distinct nucleotide sequences in the sample also encode this CDR3. The chain has TRBV30 and TRBJ2-7; 12 bases line up with TRBD1. Germline V gene data show CDR1 as GTSNPN and CDR2 as SVGIG (reference sequence). With V trimmed by 3 bases and J by 5 bases, 8 bases remained unmatched. The CDR3 extends over 15 amino acids. CDR3 residues: CAWSVAGTGGHEQYF. CDR3 nucleotides: TGTGCCTGGAGCGTTGCCGGGACAGGGGGCCACGAGCAGTACTTC.

The chain employs TRBV5-1 and TRBJ1-5; D perhaps matches TRBD1 (6 bases). Germline lookup yields CDR1 SGHRS and CDR2 YFSETQ. V lost 4 bases, J lost 4 bases, and 9 bases lay in between. The length of the CDR3 is 13 residues. The CDR3 coding sequence is TGCGCCAGCAGCCCCGACAGGAATCAGCCCCAGCATTTT. Translating gives CASSPDRNQPQHF.

The chain carries TRBV30 and TRBJ1-2; 7 bases line up with TRBD1. The CDR3 spans 11 residues. CDR1 and CDR2 (germline): GTSNPN, SVGIG (reference sequence). The junction had 2 bases not matched to a gene; V was cut back by 4 bases and J by 6 bases. The CDR3 region is CAWNRGDGYTF. The CDR3 DNA sequence: TGTGCCTGGAACAGGGGTGATGGCTACACCTTC. The full variable domain, in which reference TRBV30 and TRBJ1-2 provide the parts outside the CDR3, is SQTIHQWPATLVQPVGSPLSLECTVEGTSNPNLYWYRQAAGRGLQLLFYSVGIGQISSEVPQNLSASRPQDRQFILSSKKLLLSDSGFYLCAWNRGDGYTFGSGTRLTVV.

The rearrangement uses TRBV13 and TRBJ1-1; no definite D call. Per germline, CDR1 PRHDT and CDR2 FYEKMQ (reference sequence). Trimming shortened V by 4 bases and J by 0 bases, and 9 bases separated the two germline ends. This CDR3 has 14 amino acids. The CDR3 sequence: CASSSWTVNTEAFF. DNA for the CDR3: TGTGCCAGCAGCTCCTGGACGGTGAACACTGAAGCTTTCTTT.

In this sample, this clone turned up many times. This sample includes further DNA sequences coding for the same CDR3. The rearrangement uses TRBV6-6 and TRBJ1-1, with D tentatively TRBD1 (6 bases). V lost 5 bases and J 2 bases, leaving 9 bases between the germline ends. The CDR3 extends over 13 amino acids. Per the germline V gene, CDR1 is MNHNY and CDR2 is SVGAGI (reference sequence). The DNA for the CDR3 is TGTGCCAGCAGTCGGACAGAAAACACTGAAGCTTTCTTT. Its protein product is CASSRTENTEAFF.

This CDR3 reads CASSRDRDTDTQYF. The CDR3, as DNA: TGTGCCAGCAGCCGGGACAGAGACACAGATACGCAGTATTTT. The chain carries TRBV7-3 and TRBJ2-3, with 7 nucleotides matching TRBD1. The CDR3 has 14 residues. The ends lost 5 bases at V and 2 bases at J; junction bases unmatched: 4. Germline-derived CDR1 and CDR2 are SGHTA and FQGTGA.

Comments on this clone: Different DNA sequences within this sample yield the same CDR3. The J gene is TRBJ2-5, the V gene TRBV7-2; D may be TRBD1 or TRBD2 (5 bases each). Trimming cost V 1 base and J 4 bases, with 7 bases left between them. In germline, CDR1 is SGHTA, CDR2 FQGNSA. CDR3 length equals 13 residues. CDR3 loop: CASSLVGGETQYF. The CDR3 nucleotides are TGTGCCAGCAGCTTAGTTGGGGGAGAGACCCAGTACTTC.

This clone has a handful of counts. J is TRBJ1-3 and V is TRBV5-1, with 8 bases identical to TRBD1. Germline CDR1 and CDR2: SGHRS and YFSETQ. CDR3 size: 12 residues. V shed 4 bases and J 10 bases; nucleotides not matched to a gene: 4. CDR3 sequence reads: CASSPGQGTIYF. In nucleotides, the CDR3 is TGCGCCAGCAGCCCCGGACAGGGAACCATATATTTT.

The chain links TRBV11-3 to TRBJ2-4; a possible D gene is TRBD2 (5 bases). The CDR3 is 14 residues long. Germline loops: CDR1 SGHNT, CDR2 YENEEA. V shed 1 base and J shed 3 bases, with 7 bases lying between them. Written as DNA, the CDR3 is TGTGCCAGCAGCTTAGCCGGAGGCAAAAACATTCAGTACTTC. It encodes CASSLAGGKNIQYF.

This clone occurred a few times. This chain connects TRBV28 to TRBJ1-1, with 7 nucleotides matching TRBD1. Germline V gene data show CDR1 as MDHEN and CDR2 as SYDVKM. This CDR3 is built from 14 residues. V shed 8 bases, J shed 4 bases, and the junction held 10 bases outside the gene matches. Here the CDR3 DNA reads TGTGCCAGCTTGCCGGGACAGCTGATCACTGAAGCTTTCTTT. It encodes CASLPGQLITEAFF.

Of note for this clone: Other DNA sequences from this sample encode an identical CDR3 as well. The chain recombines TRBV7-2 with TRBJ2-1; maybe TRBD1 (5 bases). Per the germline V gene, CDR1 is SGHTA and CDR2 is FQGNSA. V was trimmed by 5 bases and J by 0 bases, leaving 8 bases between them. The CDR3 loop spans 14 amino acids. CDR3 sequence reads: CASSRQSSYNEQFF. The CDR3 region has the DNA TGTGCCAGCAGCAGACAGAGCTCCTACAATGAGCAGTTCTTC.

The chain joins TRBV5-4 to TRBJ2-5, with D tentatively TRBD1 or TRBD2 (6 bases each). The CDR3 covers 14 residues. Germline V gene lookup returns CDR1 SGHNT and CDR2 YYREEE (reference sequence). The ends were cut back, 4 bases at V and 5 bases at J, with 15 bases in the middle. CDR3 protein: CASSDRLGGETQYF. The CDR3 DNA reads TGTGCCAGCAGCGATCGACTAGGGGGGGAGACCCAGTACTTC. Complete variable domain (other parts from reference TRBV5-4 and TRBJ2-5): ETGVTQSPTHLIKTRGQQVTLRCSSQSGHNTVSWYQQALGQGPQFIFQYYREEENGRGNFPPRFSGLQFPNYSSELNVNALELDDSALYLCASSDRLGGETQYFGPGTRLLVL.

The table lists this clone with many counts. This chain connects TRBV29-1 to TRBJ2-6; tentative D call: TRBD1 (5 bases). With 2 bases removed from V and 4 bases from J, the gap between germline ends came to 9 bases. There are 14 residues in the CDR3. Germline loops: CDR1 SQVTM, CDR2 ANQGSEA. CDR3 region: CSVEIGAGANVLTF. The CDR3, as DNA: TGCAGCGTTGAAATAGGGGCCGGGGCCAACGTCCTGACTTTC.

The chain couples TRBV30 to TRBJ2-7; possibly TRBD1 for D (5 bases). The CDR3 has 12 amino acids. V shed 4 bases and J shed 7 bases, with 14 bases lying between them. Germline assignment: CDR1 GTSNPN and CDR2 SVGIG (reference sequence). CDR3 loop: CAWNTGLREQYF. The CDR3 DNA sequence: TGTGCCTGGAACACAGGTCTGCGGGAGCAGTACTTC.

This clone has just a few counts. V is TRBV18 and J is TRBJ1-1; D not certain. Looked up from germline, CDR1 is KGHSH and CDR2 is LQKENI. Deletions cut 5 bases from V and 0 bases from J, with 4 bases between. CDR3 length: 12 amino acids. CDR3 loop: CASSSVNTEAFF. The CDR3 DNA reads as TGTGCCAGCTCATCGGTGAACACTGAAGCTTTCTTT.

The chain combines TRBV5-1 with TRBJ2-6; D uncertain. Germline V gene data show CDR1 as SGHRS and CDR2 as YFSETQ. The CDR3 contains 15 residues. Trimming left V 3 bases short and J 0 bases short, with 7 bases between. CDR3 bases: TGCGCCAGCAGCTCACCTAGCTCTGGGGCCAACGTCCTGACTTTC. Its protein product is CASSSPSSGANVLTF.